Below, 18 T cell receptor beta chains from the same sample are listed, as sequenced in a study of T-cell memory formation after mild COVID-19. MiXCR, run by TCRdb on the 5' RACE reads, gives a single entry per CDR3 protein. Counted here are approximately 300,000 distinct CDR3 sequences, roughly 15% occurring once; the ten biggest clones make up 22%. Sample: PBMCs or a T cell subset sorted from them (not recorded which). The source of these receptors is a man younger than 35 who had mild COVID-19 (a few samples of this study predate the infection). Cell type and time point are not known.

V is TRBV9 and J is TRBJ1-1; D gene uncertain. Germline CDR1 SGDLS, CDR2 YYNGEE. The ends were cut back, 0 bases at V and 1 base at J, with 10 bases in the middle. The CDR3 runs to 15 residues. The chain's CDR3 is CASSVVPQTNTEAFF. The DNA of the CDR3 is TGTGCCAGCAGCGTAGTGCCACAGACGAACACTGAAGCTTTCTTT. The complete variable domain, with remaining parts taken from reference TRBV9 and TRBJ1-1, reads DSGVTQTPKHLITATGQRVTLRCSPRSGDLSVYWYQQSLDQGLQFLIQYYNGEERAKGNILERFSAQQFPDLHSELNLSSLELGDSALYFCASSVVPQTNTEAFFGQGTRLTVV.

J is TRBJ2-1 and V is TRBV19, with 13 bases identical to TRBD2. The CDR3 spans 18 residues. Germline-derived CDR1 and CDR2 are LNHDA and SQIVND (reference sequence). The J segment lost 0 bases and the V segment lost 4 bases, leaving 6 bases of the junction unmatched. The CDR3 loop reads CASSTGLAGELSYNEQFF. In DNA form, the CDR3 reads TGTGCCAGTAGTACCGGACTAGCGGGGGAACTCTCCTACAATGAGCAGTTCTTC.

This clonotype was seen repeatedly, ten times or more. The gene calls are TRBV7-2 and TRBJ2-7; TRBD1 matches at 7 bases. The J segment lost 6 bases and the V segment lost 2 bases, leaving 7 bases of the junction unmatched. Per germline, CDR1 SGHTA and CDR2 FQGNSA. The CDR3 is 14 amino acids. CDR3 coding DNA: TGTGCCAGCAGCTTATCCGGACAGGCGGGCGAGCAGTACGTC. It is translated as CASSLSGQAGEQYV.

This clonotype came up a few times. The chain combines TRBV20-1 with TRBJ2-2, with D uncertain. Germline-derived CDR1 and CDR2 are DFQATT and SNEGSKA (reference sequence). There are 14 residues in the CDR3. V was cut by 3 bases and J by 1 base, with 9 bases left in between. CDR3 protein: CSARPRLNTGELFF. For the CDR3, the DNA is TGCAGTGCTAGGCCCCGCCTGAACACCGGGGAGCTGTTTTTT.

This clonotype occurred many times. The chain combines TRBV20-1 with TRBJ1-2; D uncertain. CDR3 size: 15 residues. The germline CDR1 and CDR2 sequences are DFQATT and SNEGSKA (reference sequence). V lost 3 bases, J lost 3 bases, and 17 bases lay in between. The CDR3 is CSASPGTSKDYGYTF. The CDR3 coding sequence is TGCAGTGCTAGTCCTGGTACATCTAAGGACTATGGCTACACCTTC.

This clonotype was recorded many times. V is TRBV5-1 and J is TRBJ2-3; D gene uncertain. Germline V gene lookup returns CDR1 SGHRS and CDR2 YFSETQ. The V and J ends lost 4 bases and 0 bases respectively, with 9 bases between them. The CDR3 is 14 residues long. CDR3 protein: CASSPNFSTDTQYF. CDR3 in DNA: TGCGCCAGCAGCCCCAACTTCAGCACAGATACGCAGTATTTT.

This clonotype appeared a few times. The J gene is TRBJ2-5, the V gene TRBV7-7; TRBD2 aligns across 14 bases. Germline V gene lookup returns CDR1 SSHAT and CDR2 FNYEAQ (reference sequence). Germline trimming cut 4 bases from V and 4 bases from J; bases unmatched to any gene: 5. The CDR3 length is 16 residues. The CDR3, as DNA: TGTGCCAGCAGCTCCAGACTAGCGGGGGGGCCAGAGACCCAGTACTTC. Its protein product is CASSSRLAGGPETQYF. The whole variable domain, filled in from reference TRBV7-7 and TRBJ2-5, reads GAGVSQSPRYKVTKRGQDVTLRCDPISSHATLYWYQQALGQGPEFLTYFNYEAQPDKSGLPSDRFSAERPEGSISTLTIQRTEQRDSAMYRCASSSRLAGGPETQYFGPGTRLLVL.

Regarding this clonotype: Relative to the germline gene, one junction end is altered; a read error may explain this. The chain is built from TRBV7-2 and TRBJ1-1, with D possibly being TRBD1 (5 bases). This CDR3 has 12 residues. Germline loops: CDR1 SGHTA, CDR2 FQGNSA. The chain's CDR3 is CASSRTGQVFDF. CDR3 sequence (DNA): TGTGCCAGCAGCAGAACCGGACAAGTTTTTGACTTT.

This clonotype was found a few times. This chain connects TRBV6-2 or TRBV6-3 to TRBJ2-1, with no clear D. Deletions cut 8 bases from V and 6 bases from J, with 11 bases between. Germline V CDR1 and CDR2: MNHEY, SVGEGT. The CDR3 covers 12 residues. DNA for the CDR3: TGTGCCAGCGGCCAGGCGGTCAATGAGCAGTTCTTC. Amino acid sequence: CASGQAVNEQFF.

The gene calls are TRBV7-3 and TRBJ2-2; D remains ambiguous. The germline gives CDR1 SGHTA, CDR2 FQGTGA. V gave up 5 bases and J gave up 3 bases, with 4 bases separating them. The length of the CDR3 is 12 residues. CDR3 DNA: TGTGCCAGCAGCGCCTACACCGGGGAGCTGTTTTTT. Translation: CASSAYTGELFF.

J is TRBJ2-5 and V is TRBV7-9; tentative D call: TRBD2 (6 bases). The CDR3 is 15 amino acids. V was cut by 5 bases and J by 2 bases, with 15 bases left in between. Looked up from germline, CDR1 is SEHNR and CDR2 is FQNEAQ (reference sequence). The CDR3 is CASSPVGSIQETQYF. The CDR3 region has the DNA TGTGCCAGCAGCCCTGTCGGGAGCATACAAGAGACCCAGTACTTC.

The chain uses TRBV28 and TRBJ1-6, with 7 positions matching TRBD1. Germline loops: CDR1 MDHEN, CDR2 SYDVKM. The CDR3 consists of 14 residues. V dropped 6 bases and J dropped 10; count of bases not matched to a gene: 9. In DNA form, the CDR3 reads TGTGCCAGCAGCCCTGGACAGGCTCGATCACCCCTCCACTTT. Translated: CASSPGQARSPLHF.

The genes are TRBV5-5 and TRBJ1-1; unclear D gene. V was clipped by 4 bases and J by 0 bases, with 7 bases between them. Germline V gene sequence: CDR1 SGHKS, CDR2 YYEKEE (reference sequence). CDR3 size: 13 residues. CDR3 in amino acids: CASSISLNTEAFF. DNA for the CDR3: TGTGCCAGCAGCATTAGTCTGAACACTGAAGCTTTCTTT.

The chain carries TRBV5-4 and TRBJ2-3, with 7 bases fitting TRBD2. The ends lost 0 bases at V and 4 bases at J; junction bases unmatched: 5. CDR3 length equals 15 residues. Germline loops: CDR1 SGHNT, CDR2 YYREEE (reference sequence). CDR3 bases: TGTGCCAGCAGCTTGGTGGCTAGCGGAGCAGATACGCAGTATTTT. Its protein is CASSLVASGADTQYF.

The CDR3 nucleotides are TGTGCCAGCAGCTCCCCGTTGGGGACAGGGGATTTGGTCTCTGGGGCCAACGTCCTGACTTTC. Residues: CASSSPLGTGDLVSGANVLTF. The rearrangement joins TRBV5-5 to TRBJ2-6, with 10 positions matching TRBD1. The CDR3 has 21 residues. Trimming took 3 bases from V and 0 from J; bases not matched to a gene: 15. Germline V CDR1 and CDR2: SGHKS, YYEKEE (reference sequence).

This chain links TRBV10-2 with TRBJ1-2; D gene ambiguous. Per the germline V gene, CDR1 is WSHSY and CDR2 is SAAADI. The CDR3 covers 13 residues. V was cut by 3 bases and J by 4 bases, with 9 bases left in between. Here the CDR3 reads CASSELQAYGYTF. The CDR3 region has the DNA TGCGCCAGCAGTGAACTACAAGCCTATGGCTACACCTTC.

The CDR3 protein is CASSTSRVRSSYNSPLHF. The CDR3 bases are TGTGCCAGCAGTACCTCCCGTGTCCGAAGCTCCTATAATTCACCCCTCCACTTT. J is TRBJ1-6 and V is TRBV27; D is uncertain. V was shortened by 5 bases and J by 0 bases, with 17 bases between the two germline ends. There are 18 residues in the CDR3. Germline V gives CDR1 MNHEY, CDR2 SMNVEV (reference sequence).

The chain links TRBV7-3 to TRBJ1-1; TRBD1 is a possible D gene (6 bases). The CDR3 is made up of 13 amino acids. The germline V gene has CDR1 SGHTA and CDR2 FQGTGA. Trimming cost V 1 base and J 8 bases, with 11 bases left between them. The CDR3 here is CASSLRGGDEAFF. The DNA of the CDR3 is TGTGCCAGCAGCTTAAGAGGGGGGGACGAAGCTTTCTTT.